These 6 T cell receptor beta chains originate from one sample sequenced in a study of T cell responses to AZD1222 COVID-19 vaccine (dated by TCRdb to 2020 to 2022). The library was obtained by the immunoSEQ multiplex PCR assay. TCRdb carries this immuneACCESS record with in-frame sequences only. Its versions omit some clonotypes, under half of them owing to an unresolved V gene in the studies checked, with the rest unexplained. The sample table contains 7,500 to 9,000 clones; only one count was recorded for more than 75% of them. More than 7% of the sample belongs to the ten largest clones. In light of the paper, this sample's time point label describes: about 28 days (+/-7) after the second vaccine dose. Sequencing used peripheral blood, obtained 28 days after the second AZD1222 dose. These receptors were obtained from an adult who received the AZD1222 COVID-19 vaccine.

V is TRBV5-1 and J is TRBJ2-1, with TRBD2 identical over 9 bases. V lost 0 bases to trimming and J lost 2 bases; unmatched junction nucleotides: 6. The CDR3 is 17 residues long. The germline gives CDR1 SGHRS, CDR2 YFSETQ. The CDR3 reads CASSLEAGGFTYNEQFF. The DNA of the CDR3 is TGCGCCAGCAGCTTGGAGGCGGGAGGGTTTACCTACAATGAGCAGTTCTTC.

The chain links TRBV18 to TRBJ2-4, with unresolved D. Trimming took 5 bases from V and 6 from J, leaving 14 bases between them. Germline V gives CDR1 KGHSH, CDR2 LQKENI. The CDR3 has 14 amino acids. The CDR3 nucleotides are TGTGCCAGCTCAACCCAGCCCCAGAGAAACATTCAGTACTTC. This translates into CASSTQPQRNIQYF.

The chain carries TRBV3-1 (or the pseudogene TRBV3-2) and TRBJ1-2, with TRBD1 as a possible D gene (5 bases). V was pared by 5 bases and J by 8 bases, with 18 bases between. CDR1 and CDR2 from the germline V gene are LGHDT and YNNKEL (reference sequence). The CDR3 covers 14 residues. The CDR3 nucleotides are TGTGCCAGCAGCACCCGGCGAGGGGCGAGAGGCTACACCTTC. Amino acids: CASSTRRGARGYTF.

This chain joins TRBV3-1 (or the pseudogene TRBV3-2) and TRBJ1-5; TRBD1 matches 7 bases. The CDR3 totals 15 residues. After removal of 1 base from V and 2 bases from J, the junction contained 2 bases not matched to a gene. Germline V gene sequence: CDR1 LGHDT, CDR2 YNNKEL (reference sequence). The CDR3 region is CASSQGGGGNQPQHF. The CDR3, as DNA: TGTGCCAGCAGCCAAGGAGGGGGCGGCAATCAGCCCCAGCATTTT.

The chain links TRBV5-1 to TRBJ2-3, with no clear D. V was trimmed by 1 base and J by 2 bases, leaving 5 bases between them. Germline-derived CDR1 and CDR2 are SGHRS and YFSETQ. The CDR3 contains 13 residues. The CDR3: CASSLTSTDTQYF. CDR3 bases: TGCGCCAGCAGCTTGACCTCCACAGATACGCAGTATTTT.

The chain is built from TRBV11-3 and TRBJ1-1; 8 bases fit TRBD1. Germline V gene data show CDR1 as SGHNT and CDR2 as YENEEA. The CDR3 covers 15 residues. V gave up 5 bases and J gave up 6 bases; unmatched junction bases: 11. This CDR3 is CASSDKGTGGSEAFF. DNA for the CDR3: TGTGCCAGCAGCGATAAGGGGACAGGCGGATCTGAAGCTTTCTTT.